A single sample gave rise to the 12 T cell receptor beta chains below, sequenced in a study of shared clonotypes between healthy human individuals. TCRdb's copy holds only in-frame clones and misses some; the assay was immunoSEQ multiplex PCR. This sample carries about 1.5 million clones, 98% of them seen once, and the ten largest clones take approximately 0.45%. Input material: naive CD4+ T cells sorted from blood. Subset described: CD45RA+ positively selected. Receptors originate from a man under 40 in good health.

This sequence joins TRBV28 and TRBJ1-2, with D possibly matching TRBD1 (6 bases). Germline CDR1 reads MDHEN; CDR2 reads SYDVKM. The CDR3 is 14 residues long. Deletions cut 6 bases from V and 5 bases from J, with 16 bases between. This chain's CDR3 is CASSGDGQIYGYTF. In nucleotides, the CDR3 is TGTGCCAGCAGCGGGGACGGACAGATATATGGCTACACCTTC.

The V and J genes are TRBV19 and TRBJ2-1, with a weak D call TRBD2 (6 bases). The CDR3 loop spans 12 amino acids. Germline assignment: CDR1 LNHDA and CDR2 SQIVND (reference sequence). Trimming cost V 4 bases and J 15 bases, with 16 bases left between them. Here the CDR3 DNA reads TGTGCCAGTAGTAAACCGGGACTTCGGTTGTTCTTC. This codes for CASSKPGLRLFF.

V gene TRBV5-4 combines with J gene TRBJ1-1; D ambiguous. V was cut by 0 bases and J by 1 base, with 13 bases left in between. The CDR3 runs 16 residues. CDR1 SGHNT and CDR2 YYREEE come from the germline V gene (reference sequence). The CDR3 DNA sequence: TGTGCCAGCAGCTTGGGACCAATTGGCCCGAACACTGAAGCTTTCTTT. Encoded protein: CASSLGPIGPNTEAFF. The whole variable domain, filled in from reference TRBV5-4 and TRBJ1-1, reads ETGVTQSPTHLIKTRGQQVTLRCSSQSGHNTVSWYQQALGQGPQFIFQYYREEENGRGNFPPRFSGLQFPNYSSELNVNALELDDSALYLCASSLGPIGPNTEAFFGQGTRLTVV.

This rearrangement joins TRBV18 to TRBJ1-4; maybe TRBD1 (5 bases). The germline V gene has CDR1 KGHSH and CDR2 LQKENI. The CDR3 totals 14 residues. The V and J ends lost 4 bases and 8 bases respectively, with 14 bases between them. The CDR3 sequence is CASSRNSEGEKLFF. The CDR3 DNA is TGTGCCAGCTCACGGAACAGCGAGGGGGAAAAACTGTTTTTT.

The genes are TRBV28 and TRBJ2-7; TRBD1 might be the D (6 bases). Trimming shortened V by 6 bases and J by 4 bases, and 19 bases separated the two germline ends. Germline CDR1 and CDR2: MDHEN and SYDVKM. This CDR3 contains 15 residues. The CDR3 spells CASSQRRGQTYEQYF. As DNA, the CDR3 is TGTGCCAGCAGCCAGAGACGGGGACAAACTTACGAGCAGTACTTC.

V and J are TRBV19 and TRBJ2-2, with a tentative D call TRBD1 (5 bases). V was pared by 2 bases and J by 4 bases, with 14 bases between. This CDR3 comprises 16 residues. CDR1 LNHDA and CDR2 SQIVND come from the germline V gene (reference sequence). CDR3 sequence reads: CASSIKAGIFTGELFF. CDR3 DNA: TGTGCCAGTAGTATAAAGGCAGGGATATTCACCGGGGAGCTGTTTTTT.

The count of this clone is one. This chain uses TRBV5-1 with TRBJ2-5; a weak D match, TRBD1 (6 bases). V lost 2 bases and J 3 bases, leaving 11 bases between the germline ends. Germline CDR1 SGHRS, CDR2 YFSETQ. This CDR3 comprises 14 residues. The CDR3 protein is CASSLQWTEETQYF. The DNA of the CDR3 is TGCGCCAGCAGCTTACAATGGACAGAAGAGACCCAGTACTTC.

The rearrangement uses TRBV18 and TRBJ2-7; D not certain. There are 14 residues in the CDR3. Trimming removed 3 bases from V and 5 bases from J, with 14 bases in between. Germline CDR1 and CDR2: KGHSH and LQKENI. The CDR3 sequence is CASSPRPQEHEQYF. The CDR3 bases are TGTGCCAGCTCACCCAGGCCCCAGGAACACGAGCAGTACTTC.

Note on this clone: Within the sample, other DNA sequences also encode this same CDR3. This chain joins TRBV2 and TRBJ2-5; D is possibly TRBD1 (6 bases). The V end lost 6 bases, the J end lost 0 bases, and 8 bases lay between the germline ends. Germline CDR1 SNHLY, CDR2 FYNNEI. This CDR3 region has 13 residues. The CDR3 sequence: CASSRDNQETQYF. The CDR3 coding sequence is TGTGCCAGCAGCCGGGACAACCAAGAGACCCAGTACTTC. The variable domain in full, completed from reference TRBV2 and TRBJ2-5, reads EPEVTQTPSHQVTQMGQEVILRCVPISNHLYFYWYRQILGQKVEFLVSFYNNEISEKSEIFDDQFSVERPDGSNFTLKIRSTKLEDSAMYFCASSRDNQETQYFGPGTRLLVL.

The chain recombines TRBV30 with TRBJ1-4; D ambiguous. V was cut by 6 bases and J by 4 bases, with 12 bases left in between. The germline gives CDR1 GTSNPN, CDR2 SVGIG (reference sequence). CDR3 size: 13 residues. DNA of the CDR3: TGTGCCTGCTCTTCGGGTCTTAATGAAAAACTGTTTTTT. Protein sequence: CACSSGLNEKLFF. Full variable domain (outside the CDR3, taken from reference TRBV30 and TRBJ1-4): SQTIHQWPATLVQPVGSPLSLECTVEGTSNPNLYWYRQAAGRGLQLLFYSVGIGQISSEVPQNLSASRPQDRQFILSSKKLLLSDSGFYLCACSSGLNEKLFFGSGTQLSVL.

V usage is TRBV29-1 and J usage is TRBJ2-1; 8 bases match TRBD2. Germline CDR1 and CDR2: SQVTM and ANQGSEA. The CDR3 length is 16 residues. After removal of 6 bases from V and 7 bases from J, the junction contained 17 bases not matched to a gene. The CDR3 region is CSVDVKGSGKRNEQFF. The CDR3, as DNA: TGCAGCGTGGATGTCAAGGGTAGCGGGAAGCGGAATGAGCAGTTCTTC.

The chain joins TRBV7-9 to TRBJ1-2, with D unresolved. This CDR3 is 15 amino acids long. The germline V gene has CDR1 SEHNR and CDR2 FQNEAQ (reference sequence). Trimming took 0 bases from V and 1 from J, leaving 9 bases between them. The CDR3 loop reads CASSLATAFNYGYTF. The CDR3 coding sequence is TGTGCCAGCAGCTTAGCAACAGCTTTTAACTATGGCTACACCTTC.